A single sample is the source of the 26 T cell receptor beta chains below, sequenced in a study of B cell selection in AIRE deficiency. Sorting defined conventional CD4 T cells as CD4+CD127+. Repertoires were generated with immunoSEQ multiplex PCR, while TCRdb's copy carries only in-frame clones and drops some. This table has 25,000 to 30,000 clones, around 95% appearing once. The material sequenced was CD4+CD127+ conventional T cells sorted from PBMCs. Receptors originate from a human donor in good health.

The V call is TRBV2, the J call TRBJ1-2, with D maybe TRBD1 (5 bases). V was clipped by 5 bases and J by 4 bases, with 17 bases between them. The CDR3 is 15 residues long. The V gene's germline CDR1 is SNHLY and CDR2 FYNNEI. Here the CDR3 reads CASSLERGGGYGYTF. CDR3 nucleotide sequence: TGTGCCAGCAGTCTAGAGCGGGGGGGAGGCTATGGCTACACCTTC.

The chain links TRBV29-1 to TRBJ1-3; D perhaps matches TRBD1 (5 bases). The CDR3 loop spans 16 amino acids. The germline V gene has CDR1 SQVTM and CDR2 ANQGSEA. Trimming removed 0 bases from V and 4 bases from J, with 16 bases in between. This CDR3 reads CSVEDPGRVGGNTIYF. The CDR3 bases are TGCAGCGTTGAAGATCCGGGCAGGGTAGGCGGAAACACCATATATTTT.

This clone was counted only a few times. V and J are TRBV25-1 and TRBJ2-3; 10 bases match TRBD1. The V gene's germline CDR1 is MGHDK and CDR2 SYGVNS. The CDR3 consists of 17 residues. Trimming cost V 8 bases and J 1 base; bases outside gene matches: 12. As DNA, the CDR3 is TGTGCCAGCTCCAACGGGACAGGGGTGTTAGGCACAGATACGCAGTATTTT. It is translated as CASSNGTGVLGTDTQYF.

This chain joins TRBV10-3 and TRBJ2-4, with a tentative D call TRBD2 (6 bases). This CDR3 comprises 13 residues. Trimming left V 10 bases short and J 4 bases short, with 14 bases between. Germline V gene data show CDR1 as ENHRY and CDR2 as SYGVKD. The CDR3 loop is CATQAAGKNIQYF. CDR3 nucleotides: TGTGCCACCCAAGCGGCGGGGAAAAACATTCAGTACTTC.

Regarding this clone: Sequence at one end of the junction differs from germline and may be a read error. The sample contains more than one DNA sequence encoding this CDR3. This sequence joins TRBV5-4 and TRBJ1-1, with D possibly matching TRBD1 (5 bases). Germline V gene sequence: CDR1 SGHNT, CDR2 YYREEE (reference sequence). There are 16 residues in the CDR3. This chain's CDR3 is CASSMRTGRPDTEAFF. Here the CDR3 DNA reads TGTGCCAGCAGCATGAGAACGGGGCGACCAGACACTGAGGCTTTCTTT.

The rearrangement uses TRBV5-1 and TRBJ1-1; unclear D gene. Germline V lookup: CDR1 SGHRS, CDR2 YFSETQ. This CDR3 region has 13 residues. Trimming removed 3 bases from V and 1 base from J, with 7 bases in between. The CDR3 region has the DNA TGCGCCAGCAGCTCTACACAGAACACTGAAGCTTTCTTT. Its protein is CASSSTQNTEAFF.

The V and J genes are TRBV6-8 and TRBJ1-2; TRBD1 matches at 7 bases. Germline V CDR1 and CDR2: MNHGY, SAAAGT. The CDR3 contains 13 residues. The CDR3 region is CGKVRGGGYGYTF. Here the CDR3 DNA reads TGTGGAAAGGTCAGGGGGGGCGGCTATGGCTACACCTTC.

The chain combines TRBV5-1 with TRBJ1-2; unclear D gene. V lost 0 bases to trimming and J lost 5 bases, with 8 bases between them. The germline V gene has CDR1 SGHRS and CDR2 YFSETQ. This CDR3 contains 13 residues. The CDR3 DNA reads as TGCGCCAGCAGCTTGGATACCTCATATGGCTACACCTTC. Translating it yields CASSLDTSYGYTF.

This sequence joins TRBV2 and TRBJ2-3; weak D call: TRBD1 (5 bases). Per germline, CDR1 SNHLY and CDR2 FYNNEI. The CDR3 runs to 13 residues. The ends were cut back, 5 bases at V and 2 bases at J, with 8 bases in the middle. The CDR3 reads CASSLRVTDTQYF. The CDR3, as DNA: TGTGCCAGCAGTCTCAGGGTCACAGATACGCAGTATTTT.

The chain carries TRBV7-9 and TRBJ2-7, with D tentatively TRBD2 (6 bases). Germline CDR1 SEHNR, CDR2 FQNEAQ (reference sequence). The CDR3 covers 15 residues. With 1 base removed from V and 6 bases from J, the gap between germline ends came to 16 bases. The DNA for the CDR3 is TGTGCCAGCAGCTTAGTCCGGGGAGGTCTCGGCGAGCAGTACTTC. This translates into CASSLVRGGLGEQYF.

The chain has TRBV12-2 and TRBJ1-1. TRBV12-2 is assigned pseudogene status. CDR3 size: 16 residues. CDR3 coding DNA: TGTGCAAGTCGCTCCTGGGGAGTCCCTAGGAGCACTGAAGCTTTCTTT. Its translation: CASRSWGVPRSTEAFF.

This chain links TRBV6-5 with TRBJ1-2; D is possibly TRBD1 (6 bases). The CDR3 loop spans 13 amino acids. V shed 5 bases and J shed 2 bases, with 9 bases lying between them. The germline gives CDR1 MNHEY, CDR2 SVGAGI. DNA of the CDR3: TGTGCCAGCAGTGGACAGTGGAACTATGGCTACACCTTC. It encodes CASSGQWNYGYTF.

V and J are TRBV6-5 and TRBJ2-7; 9 bases fit TRBD2. V dropped 7 bases and J dropped 3; count of bases not matched to a gene: 7. CDR3 length equals 14 residues. From germline, CDR1 is MNHEY and CDR2 SVGAGI. For the CDR3, the DNA is TGTGCCAGCACCAAAGGGACTAGCCTCTACGAGCAGTACTTC. It yields the protein CASTKGTSLYEQYF.

This chain's CDR3 is CASSPNPGQGIRYGYTF. DNA for the CDR3: TGTGCCAGCTCACCTAATCCCGGACAGGGGATTCGCTATGGCTACACCTTC. The genes are TRBV18 and TRBJ1-2, with TRBD1 matching 9 bases. CDR1 is KGHSH, CDR2 LQKENI, per germline. The V gene end was trimmed by 3 bases and the J gene end by 4 bases; junction bases not matched to a gene: 12. This CDR3 is 17 amino acids long.

This chain uses TRBV5-6 with TRBJ2-7, with TRBD2 matching over 10 bases. After removal of 0 bases from V and 6 bases from J, the junction contained 9 bases not matched to a gene. The CDR3 contains 16 residues. Germline CDR1 is SGHDT and CDR2 is YYEEEE. As DNA, the CDR3 is TGTGCCAGCAGCTTGGCCCCTAGCGGGAGAATATCCGAGCAGTACTTC. Its protein product is CASSLAPSGRISEQYF.

The rearrangement uses TRBV5-4 and TRBJ2-3; a weak D match, TRBD1 (6 bases). The CDR3 sequence is 16 residues long. From germline, CDR1 is SGHNT and CDR2 YYREEE (reference sequence). Trimming pared 3 bases from V and 3 bases from J, leaving 17 bases between. CDR3 region: CASSSGTKRSTDTQYF. The DNA of the CDR3 is TGTGCCAGCAGCTCAGGGACAAAAAGAAGTACAGATACGCAGTATTTT.

J is TRBJ1-5 and V is TRBV27, with no clear D. V was shortened by 6 bases and J by 1 base, with 4 bases between the two germline ends. Germline loops: CDR1 MNHEY, CDR2 SMNVEV (reference sequence). CDR3 length: 12 residues. The CDR3 protein is CASRGSNQPQHF. CDR3 nucleotides: TGTGCCAGCAGGGGAAGCAATCAGCCCCAGCATTTT.

The chain combines TRBV7-6 with TRBJ2-3, with D perhaps given as TRBD1 or TRBD2 (5 bases each). V lost 4 bases to trimming and J lost 0 bases, with 14 bases between them. The CDR3 is 16 amino acids. Germline CDR1 and CDR2: SGHVS and FNYEAQ. CDR3 region: CASSSMWGSSTDTQYF. In DNA, the CDR3 is TGTGCCAGCAGCTCCATGTGGGGGAGTAGCACAGATACGCAGTATTTT.

The J gene is TRBJ2-3, the V gene TRBV5-4; perhaps TRBD2 as D (5 bases). The germline V gene has CDR1 SGHNT and CDR2 YYREEE (reference sequence). This CDR3 has 15 amino acids. Between the trimmed V and J ends, which lost 0 bases and 4 bases, there was a span of 12 bases. CDR3 residues: CASSLGGVGADTQYF. The CDR3 DNA follows: TGTGCCAGCAGCTTGGGAGGAGTCGGGGCAGATACGCAGTATTTT.

The V call is TRBV6-5, the J call TRBJ2-3, with D perhaps matching TRBD2 (5 bases). The CDR3 spans 14 residues. Per germline, CDR1 MNHEY and CDR2 SVGAGI. Trimming took off 7 bases at V and 3 bases at J, with 14 bases between the two ends. CDR3 sequence: CASKRARDTDTQYF. The CDR3 bases are TGTGCCAGCAAGAGGGCCCGTGATACAGATACGCAGTATTTT.

This chain uses TRBV5-5 with TRBJ2-3, with unresolved D. CDR3 length: 15 residues. Germline V gives CDR1 SGHKS, CDR2 YYEKEE (reference sequence). Trimming left V 4 bases short and J 0 bases short, with 12 bases between. In nucleotides, the CDR3 is TGTGCCAGCAGCCAGGACGGAACTAGCACAGATACGCAGTATTTT. Encoded protein: CASSQDGTSTDTQYF.

V gene TRBV11-2 combines with J gene TRBJ1-2; D is perhaps TRBD1 (6 bases). V was cut by 5 bases and J by 7 bases, with 20 bases left in between. CDR3 size: 15 residues. Germline values: CDR1 SGHAT, CDR2 FQNNGV. CDR3 region: CASSPGTTTEGGYTF. CDR3 DNA: TGTGCCAGCAGCCCGGGGACAACTACCGAGGGTGGCTACACCTTC. The complete variable domain, with remaining parts taken from reference TRBV11-2 and TRBJ1-2, reads EAGVAQSPRYKIIEKRQSVAFWCNPISGHATLYWYQQILGQGPKLLIQFQNNGVVDDSQLPKDRFSAERLKGVDSTLKIQPAKLEDSAVYLCASSPGTTTEGGYTFGSGTRLTVV.

The rearrangement joins TRBV4-2 to TRBJ2-3; TRBD2 agrees at 9 bases. After removal of 0 bases from V and 0 bases from J, the junction contained 7 bases not matched to a gene. Germline lookup yields CDR1 LGHNA and CDR2 YNFKEQ. This CDR3 has 18 amino acids. CDR3 coding DNA: TGTGCCAGCAGCCAAGAGGGGGCTAGCGGGACTAGCACAGATACGCAGTATTTT. Its protein product is CASSQEGASGTSTDTQYF.

V gene TRBV4-1 combines with J gene TRBJ2-1; 13 nucleotides align to TRBD2. This CDR3 spans 17 amino acids. Per the germline V gene, CDR1 is MGHRA and CDR2 is YSYEKL. The ends lost 0 bases at V and 8 bases at J; junction bases unmatched: 7. CDR3 nucleotide sequence: TGCGCCAGCAGCCAAGATTGGGGACTAGCGGGAAAGTATGAGCAGTTCTTC. The encoded protein is CASSQDWGLAGKYEQFF.

As DNA, the CDR3 is TGCACCAGCAGGGAGCGGGTAGGAGCCGACAATGAGCAGTTCTTC. Protein: CTSRERVGADNEQFF. The chain couples TRBV1 to TRBJ2-1; the table gives TRBD2 as D, unverified against the DNA. TRBV1 is termed a pseudogene. The CDR3 is made up of 15 amino acids.

The V and J genes are TRBV29-1 and TRBJ2-3; no reliable D call. Germline V gene sequence: CDR1 SQVTM, CDR2 ANQGSEA. The CDR3 totals 10 residues. Trimming took off 7 bases at V and 5 bases at J, with 7 bases between the two ends. The CDR3 DNA follows: TGCAGCGCCTCGGTAGATACGCAGTATTTT. As protein: CSASVDTQYF.